This TCR beta chain appears in the sequencing data of a study of T cell responses to AZD1222 COVID-19 vaccine. Study context: Pooling was applied to second doses at about 4 or about 12 weeks. Study outcomes and limitations: Nearly half of unique spike-specific TCRs reportedly avoided B.1.351 and B.1.1.7 mutated regions. It should be noted that donors were predominantly white British and more often female, and clonal diversity was possibly underestimated.

Germline CDR1 reads SGHTA; CDR2 reads FQGNSA. The V gene lost 3 bases and the J gene lost 6 bases, with 10 bases spanning the gap. There are 13 residues in the CDR3. Using immunoSEQ multiplex PCR, the repertoire was profiled, and TCRdb retains in-frame clones only, with some absent. The data contain about 120,000 clones, roughly 84% of them seen just once; the ten biggest clones take up 9.4%. With regard to this clone: Its antigen is unknown.

This clonotype was obtained from an adult in good health. The chain joins TRBV7-2 to TRBJ2-3, with D possibly matching TRBD2 (5 bases). Material: peripheral blood, obtained on day 0 of AZD1222 vaccination. CDR3 coding DNA: TGTGCCAGCAGCTTGCGGACTTACGATACGCAGTATTTT. Translating it yields CASSLRTYDTQYF.